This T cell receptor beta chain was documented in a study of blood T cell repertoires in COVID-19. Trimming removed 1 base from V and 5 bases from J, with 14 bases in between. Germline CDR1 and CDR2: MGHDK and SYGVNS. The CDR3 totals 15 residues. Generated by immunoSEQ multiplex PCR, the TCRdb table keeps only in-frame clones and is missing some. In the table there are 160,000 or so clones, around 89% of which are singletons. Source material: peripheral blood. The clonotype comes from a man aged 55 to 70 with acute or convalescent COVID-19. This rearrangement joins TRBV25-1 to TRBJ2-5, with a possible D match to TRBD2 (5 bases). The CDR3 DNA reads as TGTGCCAGCAGTGAATCGGGTGAGGGTCAGGAGACCCAGTACTTC. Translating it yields CASSESGEGQETQYF.